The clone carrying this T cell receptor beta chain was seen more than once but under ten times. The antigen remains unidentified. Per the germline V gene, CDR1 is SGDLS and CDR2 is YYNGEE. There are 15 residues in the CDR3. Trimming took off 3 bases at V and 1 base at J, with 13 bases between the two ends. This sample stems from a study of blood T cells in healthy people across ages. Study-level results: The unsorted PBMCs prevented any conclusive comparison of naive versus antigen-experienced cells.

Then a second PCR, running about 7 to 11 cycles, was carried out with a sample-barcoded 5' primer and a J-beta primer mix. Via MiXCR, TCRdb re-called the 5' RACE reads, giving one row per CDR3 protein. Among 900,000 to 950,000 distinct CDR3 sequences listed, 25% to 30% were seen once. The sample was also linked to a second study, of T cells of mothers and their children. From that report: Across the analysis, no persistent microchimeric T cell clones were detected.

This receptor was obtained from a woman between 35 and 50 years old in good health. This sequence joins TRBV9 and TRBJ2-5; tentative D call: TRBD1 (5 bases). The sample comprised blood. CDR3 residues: CASSARQFSQETQYF. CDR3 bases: TGTGCCAGCAGCGCCCGACAGTTTTCCCAAGAGACCCAGTACTTC. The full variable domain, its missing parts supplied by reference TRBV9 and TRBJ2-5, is DSGVTQTPKHLITATGQRVTLRCSPRSGDLSVYWYQQSLDQGLQFLIQYYNGEERAKGNILERFSAQQFPDLHSELNLSSLELGDSALYFCASSARQFSQETQYFGPGTRLLVL.